The T cell receptor (beta chain) under discussion was sequenced for a study of shared clonotypes between healthy human individuals. Sequenced by immunoSEQ multiplex PCR; TCRdb stores in-frame clones only, minus some. Of roughly 500,000 clones listed, about four fifths were seen once; the top ten hold 13%. CDR3 length: 14 residues. Germline V gene sequence: CDR1 SGHTA, CDR2 FQGNSA. Between the trimmed V and J ends, which lost 5 bases and 1 base, there was a span of 11 bases. This receptor was taken from a woman aged 40 to 49 in good health. Some clones in this sample may be carry-over from other donors' samples. The chain employs TRBV7-2 and TRBJ1-2; D gene unclear. Sequences were obtained from PBMCs. The CDR3 is CASSDPPLNYGYTF. DNA of the CDR3: TGTGCCAGCAGCGACCCCCCCCTTAACTATGGCTACACCTTC. Variable domain in full (rest from reference TRBV7-2 and TRBJ1-2): GAGVSQSPSNKVTEKGKDVELRCDPISGHTALYWYRQSLGQGLEFLIYFQGNSAPDKSGLPSDRFSAERTGGSVSTLTIQRTQQEDSAVYLCASSDPPLNYGYTFGSGTRLTVV.